The rows below give T cell receptor beta chains drawn from one sample of a study of a mutant IDH1 vaccine in newly diagnosed glioma. Clones were read by immunoSEQ multiplex PCR, and TCRdb kept only the in-frame ones, dropping some. The table lists about 26,000 clones, more than 65% of them singletons. For these receptors, no antigen is known. This specimen was PBMCs, taken from a glioma patient whose treatment included an IDH1 peptide vaccine. The source is a man aged 40-55 years with glioma. Some clones in this sample may be carry-over from other donors' samples. Both conserved end residues are part of each CDR3. A D gene is named only where the DNA matches it firmly. Not all rows give a size; the values are once, few, many and, for expanded clones, a class.

v_call: TRBV2
clone_size: few
d_call: NA
j_call: TRBJ2-2
cdr3_aa: CASSFRQAGELFF
cdr3_nt: TGTGCCAGCAGTTTCAGACAGGCCGGGGAGCTGTTTTTT

v_call: TRBV6-6
clone_size: NA
d_call: NA
j_call: TRBJ1-1
cdr3_aa: CASSLDGNTEAFF
cdr3_nt: TGTGCCAGCAGTCTAGACGGGAACACTGAAGCTTTCTTT

v_call: TRBV6-1
clone_size: NA
d_call: NA
j_call: TRBJ1-3
cdr3_aa: CATLLGTFSGNTIYF
cdr3_nt: TGTGCCACCCTGCTAGGCACTTTCTCTGGAAACACCATATATTTT

v_call: TRBV11-2
clone_size: NA
d_call: NA
j_call: TRBJ2-2
cdr3_aa: CASSTANTGELFF
cdr3_nt: TGTGCCAGCAGCACCGCGAACACCGGGGAGCTGTTTTTT

v_call: TRBV6-4
clone_size: NA
d_call: TRBD1
j_call: TRBJ1-6
cdr3_aa: CASSDTRQGHSPLHF
cdr3_nt: TGTGCCAGCAGTGACACCCGACAGGGCCATTCACCCCTCCACTTT

v_call: TRBV4-2
clone_size: NA
d_call: NA
j_call: TRBJ1-1
cdr3_aa: CASSQEGVRFEAFF
cdr3_nt: TGTGCCAGCAGCCAAGAGGGCGTCCGCTTTGAAGCTTTCTTT

v_call: TRBV14
clone_size: NA
d_call: NA
j_call: TRBJ1-1
cdr3_aa: CASSQEIHAHVELFF
cdr3_nt: TGTGCCAGCAGCCAAGAAATTCATGCCCACGTGGAGCTTTTCTTT

v_call: TRBV5-1
clone_size: NA
d_call: NA
j_call: TRBJ1-4
cdr3_aa: CASSSGRRHEKLFF
cdr3_nt: TGCGCCAGCAGCTCGGGACGGCGACATGAAAAACTGTTTTTT

v_call: TRBV7-2
clone_size: NA
d_call: TRBD1
j_call: TRBJ1-1
cdr3_aa: CASSVTSGQGRTEAFF
cdr3_nt: TGTGCCAGCAGCGTTACGTCGGGACAGGGCCGAACTGAAGCTTTCTTT

v_call: TRBV5-5
clone_size: NA
d_call: NA
j_call: TRBJ1-3
cdr3_aa: CASSRAEGVKGNTIYF
cdr3_nt: TGTGCCAGCAGCCGGGCCGAGGGGGTGAAAGGAAACACCATATATTTT

v_call: TRBV28
clone_size: few
d_call: TRBD2
j_call: TRBJ2-7
cdr3_aa: CASRRSGTSEQYF
cdr3_nt: TGTGCCAGCAGGAGATCCGGGACTAGCGAGCAGTACTTC

v_call: TRBV27
clone_size: NA
d_call: TRBD1
j_call: TRBJ2-7
cdr3_aa: CASRSGTGGYEQYF
cdr3_nt: TGTGCCAGCAGATCCGGGACAGGGGGCTACGAGCAGTACTTC

v_call: TRBV30
clone_size: NA
d_call: NA
j_call: TRBJ1-1
cdr3_aa: CAWRTFLIGENTEAFF
cdr3_nt: TGTGCCTGGAGGACGTTCCTGATCGGGGAGAACACTGAAGCTTTCTTT

v_call: TRBV7-8
clone_size: NA
d_call: NA
j_call: TRBJ1-1
cdr3_aa: CASSSTVNTEAFF
cdr3_nt: TGTGCCAGCAGCTCGACAGTGAACACTGAAGCTTTCTTT

v_call: TRBV7-2
clone_size: NA
d_call: NA
j_call: TRBJ2-3
cdr3_aa: CASSLLRGADTQYF
cdr3_nt: TGTGCCAGCAGCTTACTCAGGGGAGCAGATACGCAGTATTTT

v_call: TRBV30
clone_size: NA
d_call: NA
j_call: TRBJ1-5
cdr3_aa: CAWSGGDGSNQPQHF
cdr3_nt: TGTGCCTGGAGTGGGGGGGATGGGAGCAATCAGCCCCAGCATTTT

v_call: TRBV6-5
clone_size: NA
d_call: NA
j_call: TRBJ1-1
cdr3_aa: CASSYHRSRMNTEAFF
cdr3_nt: TGTGCCAGCAGTTACCACAGGTCTAGGATGAACACTGAAGCTTTCTTT

v_call: TRBV18
clone_size: NA
d_call: NA
j_call: TRBJ1-5
cdr3_aa: CASSPLLLDRGIRPQHF
cdr3_nt: TGTGCCAGCTCACCACTCCTCCTGGACCGCGGTATTCGGCCCCAGCATTTT

v_call: TRBV12-1
clone_size: NA
d_call: NA
j_call: TRBJ2-7
cdr3_aa: CASRLRSDGGLSYEQYF
cdr3_nt: TGTGCCAGCAGACTTCGCTCGGATGGAGGACTCTCCTACGAGCAGTACTTC

v_call: TRBV28
clone_size: NA
d_call: NA
j_call: TRBJ1-1
cdr3_aa: CAIGHQPLNTEAFF
cdr3_nt: TGTGCCATCGGACATCAGCCTTTGAACACTGAAGCTTTCTTT

v_call: TRBV6-6
clone_size: few
d_call: NA
j_call: TRBJ1-1
cdr3_aa: CASSPQRDGLRPFF
cdr3_nt: TGTGCCAGCAGTCCCCAACGGGACGGGCTTCGACCTTTCTTT

v_call: TRBV5-6
clone_size: NA
d_call: NA
j_call: TRBJ2-6
cdr3_aa: CASSWAEVWGSGANVLTF
cdr3_nt: TGTGCCAGCAGCTGGGCCGAGGTTTGGGGCTCTGGGGCCAACGTCCTGACTTTC

v_call: TRBV5-4
clone_size: NA
d_call: NA
j_call: TRBJ2-5
cdr3_aa: CASSVDTLQETQYF
cdr3_nt: TGTGCCAGCAGCGTGGACACCTTACAAGAGACCCAGTACTTC

v_call: TRBV18
clone_size: NA
d_call: NA
j_call: TRBJ1-2
cdr3_aa: CASTRDTANYGYTF
cdr3_nt: TGTGCCAGCACTCGGGATACAGCTAACTATGGCTACACCTTC

v_call: TRBV6-6
clone_size: NA
d_call: NA
j_call: TRBJ2-7
cdr3_aa: CASTDPQGSSYEQYF
cdr3_nt: TGTGCCAGCACCGACCCACAGGGTTCCTCCTACGAGCAGTACTTC

v_call: TRBV19
clone_size: NA
d_call: NA
j_call: TRBJ1-2
cdr3_aa: CASSGNLRKGGYTF
cdr3_nt: TGTGCCAGTAGCGGGAACTTGCGCAAGGGGGGCTACACCTTC

v_call: TRBV11-2
clone_size: NA
d_call: TRBD2
j_call: TRBJ2-1
cdr3_aa: CASSLRPGAGGHNEQFF
cdr3_nt: TGTGCCAGCAGCTTAAGACCAGGAGCGGGGGGGCACAATGAGCAGTTCTTC

v_call: TRBV4-1
clone_size: NA
d_call: NA
j_call: TRBJ1-1
cdr3_aa: CASSHSPLGSPTNPANTEAFF
cdr3_nt: TGCGCCAGCAGCCACTCACCTTTAGGGAGTCCAACCAACCCCGCCAACACTGAAGCTTTCTTT

v_call: TRBV7-9
clone_size: few
d_call: NA
j_call: TRBJ1-6
cdr3_aa: CASSLGGGYNSPLHF
cdr3_nt: TGTGCCAGCAGCTTAGGGGGCGGGTATAATTCACCCCTCCACTTT

v_call: TRBV5-6
clone_size: once
d_call: NA
j_call: TRBJ1-2
cdr3_aa: CASSLADRAGYGYTF
cdr3_nt: TGTGCCAGCAGCTTGGCGGACAGAGCCGGCTATGGCTACACCTTC

v_call: TRBV5-6
clone_size: NA
d_call: TRBD2
j_call: TRBJ2-3
cdr3_aa: CASSRILAGGPADTQYF
cdr3_nt: TGTGCCAGCAGCCGGATTCTAGCGGGGGGGCCGGCAGATACGCAGTATTTT